What follows is one T cell receptor (beta chain) and its context. Its antigen is not known. The CDR3 extends over 16 amino acids. Germline V CDR1 and CDR2: MGHRA, YSYEKL. The V segment lost 0 bases and the J segment 4 bases; nucleotides outside the gene matches: 4. This sample was taken from a study of CD8 T cells in Susac syndrome. Study-wide findings and caveats: Individuals included in the TCR sequencing and HLA analysis were acknowledged by the study to be relatively few in number.

The RNA input was 0.5 to 1 ug, and it was reverse transcribed with random hexamers. immunoSEQ multiplex PCR amplified TCR beta CDR3 across 54 Vbeta, 13 Jbeta. In TCRdb, the immunoSEQ multiplex PCR reads were re-called with MiXCR into one record per CDR3 protein. The data show approximately 190,000 distinct CDR3 sequences, roughly 94% seen once. It was negative isolation that provided the CD8+ and CD4+ T cells, whereas TEMRA cells were enriched by FACS. The chain uses TRBV4-1 and TRBJ2-3; 10 bases match TRBD2. This sequence was found in a human donor with Susac syndrome. Material: CD8+ T cells from PBMCs. As DNA, the CDR3 is TGCGCCAGCAGCCAAGATCTAGCGGGGGATCCAGATACGCAGTATTTT. Residues: CASSQDLAGDPDTQYF.